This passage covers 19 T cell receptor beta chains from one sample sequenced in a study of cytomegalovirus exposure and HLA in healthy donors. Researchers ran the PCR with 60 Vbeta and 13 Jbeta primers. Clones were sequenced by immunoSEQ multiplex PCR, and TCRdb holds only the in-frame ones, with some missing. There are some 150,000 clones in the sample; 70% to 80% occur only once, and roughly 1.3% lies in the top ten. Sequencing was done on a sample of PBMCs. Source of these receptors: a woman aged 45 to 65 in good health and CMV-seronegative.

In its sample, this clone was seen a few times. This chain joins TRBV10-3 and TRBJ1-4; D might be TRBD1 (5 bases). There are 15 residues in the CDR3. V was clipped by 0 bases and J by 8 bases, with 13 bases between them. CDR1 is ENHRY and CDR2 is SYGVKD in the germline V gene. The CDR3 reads CAISESSQAGEKLFF. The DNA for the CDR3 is TGTGCCATCAGTGAGTCGAGCCAGGCAGGGGAAAAACTGTTTTTT.

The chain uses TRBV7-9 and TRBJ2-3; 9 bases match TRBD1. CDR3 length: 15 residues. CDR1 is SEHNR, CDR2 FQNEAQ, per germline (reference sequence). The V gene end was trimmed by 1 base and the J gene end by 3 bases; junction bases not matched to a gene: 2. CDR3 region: CASSLVGQGTDTQYF. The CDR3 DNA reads TGTGCCAGCAGCTTAGTGGGACAGGGAACAGATACGCAGTATTTT. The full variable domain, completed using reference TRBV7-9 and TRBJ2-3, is DTGVSQNPRHKITKRGQNVTFRCDPISEHNRLYWYRQTLGQGPEFLTYFQNEAQLEKSRLLSDRFSAERPKGSFSTLEIQRTEQGDSAMYLCASSLVGQGTDTQYFGPGTRLTVL.

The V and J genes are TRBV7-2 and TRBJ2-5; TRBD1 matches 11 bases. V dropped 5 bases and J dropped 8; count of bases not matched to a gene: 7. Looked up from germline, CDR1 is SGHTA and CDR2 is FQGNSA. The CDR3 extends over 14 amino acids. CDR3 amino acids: CASSLGQGATTQYF. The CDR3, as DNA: TGTGCCAGCAGCCTAGGACAGGGGGCGACAACCCAGTACTTC.

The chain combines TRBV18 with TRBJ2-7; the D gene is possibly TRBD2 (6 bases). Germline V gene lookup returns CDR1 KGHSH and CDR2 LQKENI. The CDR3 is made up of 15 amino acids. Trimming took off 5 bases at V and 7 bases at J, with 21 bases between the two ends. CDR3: CASSGGTQFLGEQYF. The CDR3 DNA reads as TGTGCCAGCTCAGGGGGGACCCAATTCTTGGGGGAGCAGTACTTC.

The CDR3 region has the DNA TGTGCTGGTGTGTGGGGACAGGGTCCCTTAAAGCCCTGGTTATTCTATGGCTACACCTTC. Its translation: CAGVWGQGPLKPWLFYGYTF. The rearrangement joins TRBV12-5 to TRBJ1-2; 9 nucleotides agree with TRBD1. The CDR3 spans 20 residues. The germline V gene has CDR1 LGHNT and CDR2 FRNRAP. The V segment lost 11 bases and the J segment 4 bases; nucleotides outside the gene matches: 29.

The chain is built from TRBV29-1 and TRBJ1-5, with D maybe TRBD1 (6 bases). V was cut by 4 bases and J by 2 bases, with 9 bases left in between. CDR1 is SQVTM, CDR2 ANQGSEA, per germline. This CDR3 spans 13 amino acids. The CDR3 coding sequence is TGCAGCGTTGCCAGGGGACGCAATCAGCCCCAGCATTTT. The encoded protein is CSVARGRNQPQHF.

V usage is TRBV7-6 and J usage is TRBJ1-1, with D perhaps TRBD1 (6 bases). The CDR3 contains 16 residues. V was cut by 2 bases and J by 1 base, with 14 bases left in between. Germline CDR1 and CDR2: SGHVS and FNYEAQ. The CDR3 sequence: CASSLSGTRENTEAFF. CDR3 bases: TGTGCCAGCAGCTTATCCGGGACAAGAGAGAACACTGAAGCTTTCTTT.

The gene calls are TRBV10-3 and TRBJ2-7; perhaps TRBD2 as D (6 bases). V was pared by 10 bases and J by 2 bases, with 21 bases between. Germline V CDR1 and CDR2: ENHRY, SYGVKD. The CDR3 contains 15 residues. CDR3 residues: CATSPGGSSTYEQYF. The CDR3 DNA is TGTGCCACCTCCCCCGGGGGTAGTTCGACCTACGAGCAGTACTTC.

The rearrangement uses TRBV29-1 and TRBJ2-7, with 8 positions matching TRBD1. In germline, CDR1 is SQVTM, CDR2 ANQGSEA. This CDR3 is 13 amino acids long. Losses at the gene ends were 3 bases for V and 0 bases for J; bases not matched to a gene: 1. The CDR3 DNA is TGCAGCGTTGAGGACAGGGCCTCCTACGAGCAGTACTTC. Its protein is CSVEDRASYEQYF.

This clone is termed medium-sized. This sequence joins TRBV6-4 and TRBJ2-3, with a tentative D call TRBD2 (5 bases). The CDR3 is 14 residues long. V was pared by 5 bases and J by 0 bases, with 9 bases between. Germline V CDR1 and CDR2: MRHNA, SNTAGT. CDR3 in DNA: TGTGCCAGCAGTTTAGGCGGGAGCACAGATACGCAGTATTTT. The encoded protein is CASSLGGSTDTQYF.

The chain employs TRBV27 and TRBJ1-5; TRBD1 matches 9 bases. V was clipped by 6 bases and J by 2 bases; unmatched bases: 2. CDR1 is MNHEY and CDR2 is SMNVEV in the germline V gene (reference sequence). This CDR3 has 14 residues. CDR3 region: CASRDRGGNQPQHF. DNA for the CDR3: TGTGCCAGCAGGGACAGGGGCGGCAATCAGCCCCAGCATTTT.

This CDR3 reads CASSPAGGYEQYF. The CDR3 region has the DNA TGTGCCAGCAGCCCAGCAGGAGGCTACGAGCAGTACTTC. This sequence joins TRBV27 and TRBJ2-7; D possibly corresponds to TRBD2 (5 bases). This CDR3 has 13 amino acids. Trimming took off 6 bases at V and 3 bases at J, with 12 bases between the two ends. CDR1 and CDR2 from the germline V gene are MNHEY and SMNVEV (reference sequence).

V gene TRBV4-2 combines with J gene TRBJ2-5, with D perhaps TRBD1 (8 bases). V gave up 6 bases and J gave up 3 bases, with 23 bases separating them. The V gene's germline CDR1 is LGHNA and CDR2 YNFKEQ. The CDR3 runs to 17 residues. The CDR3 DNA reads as TGTGCCAGCAGACAACACACAGGGGGGGCCAGGGAAGAGACCCAGTACTTC. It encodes CASRQHTGGAREETQYF.

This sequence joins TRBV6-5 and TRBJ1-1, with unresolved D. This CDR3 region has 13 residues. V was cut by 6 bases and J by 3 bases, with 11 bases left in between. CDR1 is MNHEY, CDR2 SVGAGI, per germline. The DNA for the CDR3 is TGTGCCAGCAGCCCCCAGAGGGACACTGAAGCTTTCTTT. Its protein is CASSPQRDTEAFF.

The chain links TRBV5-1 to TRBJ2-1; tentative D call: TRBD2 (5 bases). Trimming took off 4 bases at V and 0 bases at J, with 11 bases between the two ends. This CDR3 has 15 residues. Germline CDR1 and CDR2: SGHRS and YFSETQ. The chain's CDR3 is CASSTLRGSYNEQFF. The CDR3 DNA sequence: TGCGCCAGCAGCACGCTTCGGGGCTCCTACAATGAGCAGTTCTTC.

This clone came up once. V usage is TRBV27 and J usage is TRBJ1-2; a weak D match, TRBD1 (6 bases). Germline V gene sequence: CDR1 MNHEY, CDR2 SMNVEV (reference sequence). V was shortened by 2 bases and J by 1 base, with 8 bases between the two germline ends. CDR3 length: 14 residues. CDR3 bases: TGTGCCAGCAGTTTAACAGGGCGTAACTATGGCTACACCTTC. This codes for CASSLTGRNYGYTF.

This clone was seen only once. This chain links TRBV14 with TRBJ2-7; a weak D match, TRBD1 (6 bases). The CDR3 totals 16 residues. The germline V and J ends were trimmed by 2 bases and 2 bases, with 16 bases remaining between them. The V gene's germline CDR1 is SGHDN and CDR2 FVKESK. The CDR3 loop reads CASSQRLGASTYEQYF. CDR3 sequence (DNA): TGTGCCAGCAGCCAACGTTTGGGGGCTTCCACCTACGAGCAGTACTTC.

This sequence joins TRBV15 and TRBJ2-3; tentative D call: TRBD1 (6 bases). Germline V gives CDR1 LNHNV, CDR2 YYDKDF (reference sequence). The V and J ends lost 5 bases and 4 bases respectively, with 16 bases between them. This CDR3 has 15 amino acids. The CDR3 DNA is TGTGCCACCAGCGGGGACACGGGTTCAGCAGATACGCAGTATTTT. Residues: CATSGDTGSADTQYF.

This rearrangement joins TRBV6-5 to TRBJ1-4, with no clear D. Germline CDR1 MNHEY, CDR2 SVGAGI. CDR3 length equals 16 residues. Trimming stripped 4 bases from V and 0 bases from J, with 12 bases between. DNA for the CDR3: TGTGCCAGCAGTTCCCTCGACTCGGCAACTAATGAAAAACTGTTTTTT. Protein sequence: CASSSLDSATNEKLFF.